These 28 T cell receptor beta chains were sequenced from one sample in a study of shared clonotypes between healthy human individuals. Some clones are missing from TCRdb's copy, which holds only in-frame ones; the method was immunoSEQ multiplex PCR. Among about 560,000 clones, roughly 72% were seen once, and the ten largest hold 12%. What was sequenced was PBMCs. The origin of the receptors is a woman aged 40 to 50 in good health. Some clones in this sample may be carry-over from other donors' samples.

This clone was seen more than once but under ten times. The chain employs TRBV28 and TRBJ1-1; tentatively, D is TRBD1 (6 bases). Germline values: CDR1 MDHEN, CDR2 SYDVKM. With 6 bases removed from V and 5 bases from J, the gap between germline ends came to 22 bases. CDR3 length: 16 residues. The CDR3 spells CASSYIAAAGETEAFF. CDR3 in DNA: TGTGCCAGCAGCTACATAGCGGCGGCAGGGGAAACTGAAGCTTTCTTT.

V usage is TRBV7-2 and J usage is TRBJ1-1; D remains ambiguous. Germline assignment: CDR1 SGHTA and CDR2 FQGNSA. The V gene lost 5 bases and the J gene lost 4 bases, with 11 bases spanning the gap. This CDR3 has 13 residues. The CDR3 is CASSILRGTEAFF. CDR3 nucleotide sequence: TGTGCCAGCAGCATCCTTCGGGGCACTGAAGCTTTCTTT. Supplemented by reference TRBV7-2 and TRBJ1-1, the full variable domain reads GAGVSQSPSNKVTEKGKDVELRCDPISGHTALYWYRQSLGQGLEFLIYFQGNSAPDKSGLPSDRFSAERTGGSVSTLTIQRTQQEDSAVYLCASSILRGTEAFFGQGTRLTVV.

The chain recombines TRBV7-3 with TRBJ2-3; D is undetermined. The germline V and J ends were trimmed by 2 bases and 2 bases, with 20 bases remaining between them. The CDR3 consists of 18 residues. CDR1 is SGHTA, CDR2 FQGTGA, per germline. The CDR3 DNA sequence: TGTGCCAGCAGCTTATCCTTAAGCGACTGGTCTGACACAGATACGCAGTATTTT. Translation gives CASSLSLSDWSDTDTQYF.

This chain uses TRBV5-4 with TRBJ2-1; possible D gene TRBD1, 6 bases. The CDR3 loop spans 15 amino acids. Germline V gene lookup returns CDR1 SGHNT and CDR2 YYREEE (reference sequence). V lost 3 bases and J lost 2, with 12 bases in between. CDR3 region: CASSSGHQTYNEQFF. In nucleotides, the CDR3 is TGTGCCAGCAGCTCGGGACACCAAACCTACAATGAGCAGTTCTTC.

The chain combines TRBV7-9 with TRBJ2-6; D is ambiguous. Germline V gives CDR1 SEHNR, CDR2 FQNEAQ (reference sequence). Trimming removed 1 base at V and 0 bases at J, with 10 bases between. The CDR3 has 17 amino acids. CDR3 bases: TGTGCCAGCAGCTTAGGGACGGAAAACTCTGGGGCCAACGTCCTGACTTTC. Protein sequence: CASSLGTENSGANVLTF.

This chain connects TRBV2 to TRBJ2-5, with D perhaps assigned TRBD1 or TRBD2 (5 bases each). V was shortened by 8 bases and J by 6 bases, with 19 bases between the two germline ends. The CDR3 covers 14 residues. Per the germline V gene, CDR1 is SNHLY and CDR2 is FYNNEI. CDR3 DNA sequence: TGTGCCAGCCGACCGACAGAGGGTCTGAAGACCCAGTACTTC. It yields the protein CASRPTEGLKTQYF.

The chain employs TRBV7-9 and TRBJ2-1, with a weak D call TRBD2 (5 bases). Germline V gives CDR1 SEHNR, CDR2 FQNEAQ (reference sequence). V was pared by 2 bases and J by 6 bases, with 14 bases between. The CDR3 loop spans 15 amino acids. CDR3 DNA: TGTGCCAGCAGCTTACGTGTCTTGGGAGCCAATGAGCAGTTCTTC. Protein: CASSLRVLGANEQFF.

A single count supports this clone. The gene calls are TRBV4-2 and TRBJ2-3, with TRBD2 matching over 12 bases. Germline assignment: CDR1 LGHNA and CDR2 YNFKEQ. V dropped 0 bases and J dropped 3; count of bases not matched to a gene: 4. This CDR3 is 17 amino acids long. The DNA for the CDR3 is TGTGCCAGCAGCCAAGATTCTAGCGGGAGGGCAACAGATACGCAGTATTTT. Translated, it gives CASSQDSSGRATDTQYF.

This clone was seen once. One base separates it from a far larger clone, so it is likely a read error. The rearrangement links TRBV28 to TRBJ1-3, with D possibly matching TRBD1 (5 bases). Germline V gene data show CDR1 as MDHEN and CDR2 as SYDVKM. The CDR3 is 15 amino acids. CDR3: CGSSLTRVTGNTIYF. CDR3 DNA sequence: TGTGGCAGCAGTTTGACCAGGGTCACTGGAAACACCATATATTTT. The entire variable domain, with the rest obtained from reference TRBV28 and TRBJ1-3, is as follows: DVKVTQSSRYLVKRTGEKVFLECVQDMDHENMFWYRQDPGLGLRLIYFSYDVKMKEKGDIPEGYSVSREKKERFSLILESASTNQTSMYLCGSSLTRVTGNTIYFGEGSWLTVV.

This sequence joins TRBV28 and TRBJ1-2; D call uncertain. The CDR3 length is 13 residues. Trimming shortened V by 2 bases and J by 4 bases, and 8 bases separated the two germline ends. Looked up from germline, CDR1 is MDHEN and CDR2 is SYDVKM. The CDR3 DNA reads as TGTGCCAGCAGTTTAGGTGGGCCCTATGGCTACACCTTC. This sequence encodes CASSLGGPYGYTF.

This clone was seen only a few times. The chain has TRBV19 and TRBJ1-2, with 9 positions matching TRBD1. CDR1 and CDR2 from the germline V gene are LNHDA and SQIVND (reference sequence). The CDR3 loop spans 14 amino acids. V lost 4 bases and J lost 5; bases outside the gene matches: 5. As DNA, the CDR3 is TGTGCCAGTAGTACCACCGGGACAGGGTATGGCTACACCTTC. Encoded protein: CASSTTGTGYGYTF.

The chain combines TRBV15 with TRBJ2-7; no firm D call. V lost 1 base, J lost 6 bases, and 10 bases lay in between. There are 13 residues in the CDR3. CDR1 is LNHNV and CDR2 is YYDKDF in the germline V gene (reference sequence). The chain's CDR3 is CATSRVDMFEQYF. CDR3 in DNA: TGTGCCACCAGCAGAGTAGACATGTTCGAGCAGTACTTC.

This chain links TRBV29-1 with TRBJ2-5, with 9 bases that match TRBD1. Germline V lookup: CDR1 SQVTM, CDR2 ANQGSEA. Unmatched junction bases numbered 5, after V lost 5 bases and J lost 4 bases. The CDR3 spans 13 residues. CDR3 residues: CSVWGQGVETQYF. Written as DNA, the CDR3 is TGCAGCGTTTGGGGACAGGGCGTAGAGACCCAGTACTTC.

This chain joins TRBV19 and TRBJ1-1; a possible D gene is TRBD1 (5 bases). The CDR3 length is 16 residues. Germline CDR1 LNHDA, CDR2 SQIVND (reference sequence). V lost 5 bases to trimming and J lost 9 bases, with 25 bases between them. CDR3 amino acids: CASSPRDDGTAYQAFF. CDR3 DNA: TGTGCCAGTAGTCCACGAGACGACGGGACGGCGTACCAAGCTTTCTTT.

This chain links TRBV30 with TRBJ2-3; D might be TRBD2 (5 bases). Germline CDR1 and CDR2: GTSNPN and SVGIG (reference sequence). V dropped 0 bases and J dropped 0 bases, with 13 bases sitting between them. The CDR3 spans 16 residues. The CDR3 region is CAWSVLGLASTDTQYF. In nucleotides, the CDR3 is TGTGCCTGGAGTGTACTCGGGCTAGCAAGCACAGATACGCAGTATTTT.

Here the CDR3 DNA reads TGTGCCAGCTCACCGGCCGTCCGGGGGAACACCGGGGAGCTGTTTTTT. Amino acids: CASSPAVRGNTGELFF. This chain joins TRBV18 and TRBJ2-2; TRBD2 is a possible D gene (5 bases). The V end was cut by 3 bases, the J end by 1 base, with 12 bases between. The CDR3 sequence is 16 residues long. CDR1 is KGHSH, CDR2 LQKENI, per germline.

The chain recombines TRBV7-2 with TRBJ2-7; D is uncertain. V lost 1 base and J 6 bases, leaving 10 bases between the germline ends. Germline lookup yields CDR1 SGHTA and CDR2 FQGNSA. The CDR3 contains 13 residues. Here the CDR3 DNA reads TGTGCCAGCAGCTTAGATTTTGCCAGCGAGCAGTACTTC. Protein product: CASSLDFASEQYF. Together with reference TRBV7-2 and TRBJ2-7, the CDR3 gives the full variable domain: GAGVSQSPSNKVTEKGKDVELRCDPISGHTALYWYRQSLGQGLEFLIYFQGNSAPDKSGLPSDRFSAERTGGSVSTLTIQRTQQEDSAVYLCASSLDFASEQYFGPGTRLTVT.

The CDR3 DNA follows: TGTGCCAGCAGCCAAGAGGCGGCTCAAGCCGGGGCCTACGAGCAGTACTTC. It codes for CASSQEAAQAGAYEQYF. This chain links TRBV4-2 with TRBJ2-7; D is perhaps TRBD2 (5 bases). CDR1 LGHNA and CDR2 YNFKEQ come from the germline V gene. This CDR3 is built from 17 residues. V was shortened by 0 bases and J by 2 bases, with 17 bases between the two germline ends.

The chain employs TRBV5-1 and TRBJ1-4; no reliable D call. Deletions cut 5 bases from V and 8 bases from J, with 16 bases between. The CDR3 is 14 residues long. In germline, CDR1 is SGHRS, CDR2 YFSETQ. The CDR3, as DNA: TGCGCCAGCAGGCAGCAGAGGGCGGAGGAAAAACTGTTTTTT. It specifies CASRQQRAEEKLFF.

Comments on this clone: Other DNA sequences in the sample encode the same CDR3. This sequence joins TRBV13 and TRBJ2-7; D tentatively fits TRBD1 or TRBD2 (5 bases each). CDR3 length: 12 residues. V lost 3 bases and J lost 3, with 6 bases in between. Looked up from germline, CDR1 is PRHDT and CDR2 is FYEKMQ (reference sequence). The chain's CDR3 is CASSLGDYEQYF. In nucleotides, the CDR3 is TGTGCCAGCAGCTTGGGGGACTACGAGCAGTACTTC.

The chain has TRBV9 and TRBJ2-7, with TRBD2 matching 11 bases. There are 18 residues in the CDR3. J was trimmed by 3 bases and V by 2 bases; bases with no gene match: 13. Germline V gene sequence: CDR1 SGDLS, CDR2 YYNGEE. Here the CDR3 reads CASSVLGTSGPGLYEQYF. The CDR3 nucleotides read TGTGCCAGCAGCGTCCTAGGGACTAGCGGTCCGGGTCTCTACGAGCAGTACTTC. The variable domain in full, completed from reference TRBV9 and TRBJ2-7, reads DSGVTQTPKHLITATGQRVTLRCSPRSGDLSVYWYQQSLDQGLQFLIQYYNGEERAKGNILERFSAQQFPDLHSELNLSSLELGDSALYFCASSVLGTSGPGLYEQYFGPGTRLTVT.

This clone was recorded a few times. Germline is not matched at one junction end, which may reflect a read error. This chain uses TRBV29-1 with TRBJ1-1, with D maybe TRBD1 (6 bases). Germline CDR1 reads SQVTM; CDR2 reads ANQGSEA. The CDR3 contains 13 residues. As DNA, the CDR3 is TGCAGCGCTGAAGGCGGGGGGCACACTGAAGCTTTCTTT. Protein sequence: CSAEGGGHTEAFF.

The J gene is TRBJ2-2, the V gene TRBV11-3; tentatively, D is TRBD1 (5 bases). Germline loops: CDR1 SGHNT, CDR2 YENEEA. Trimming cost V 5 bases and J 9 bases, with 7 bases left between them. The CDR3 is 11 amino acids. The CDR3 sequence: CASSADRELFF. Written as DNA, the CDR3 is TGTGCCAGCAGCGCGGACAGGGAGCTGTTTTTT.

This clone was counted between two and nine times. The chain uses TRBV28 and TRBJ1-1; a weak D match, TRBD1 (6 bases). The length of the CDR3 is 15 residues. Germline CDR1 reads MDHEN; CDR2 reads SYDVKM. V gave up 6 bases and J gave up 2 bases, with 16 bases separating them. The chain's CDR3 is CASSGYRERNTEAFF. The DNA of the CDR3 is TGTGCCAGCAGCGGATACAGGGAAAGAAACACTGAAGCTTTCTTT.

The chain carries TRBV11-2 and TRBJ1-5; TRBD1 matches 7 bases. Germline CDR1 reads SGHAT; CDR2 reads FQNNGV. This CDR3 is 15 amino acids long. Losses at the gene ends were 4 bases for V and 1 base for J; bases not matched to a gene: 4. This CDR3 reads CASSSDRASNQPQHF. CDR3 in DNA: TGTGCCAGCAGCTCCGACAGGGCGAGCAATCAGCCCCAGCATTTT.

This clone occurred many times. The gene calls are TRBV28 and TRBJ2-7; no firm D call. CDR1 is MDHEN and CDR2 is SYDVKM in the germline V gene. There are 13 residues in the CDR3. V was trimmed by 4 bases and J by 0 bases, leaving 7 bases between them. The DNA of the CDR3 is TGTGCCAGCAGTTCTCTGAGCTCCTACGAGCAGTACTTC. Its protein product is CASSSLSSYEQYF.

This clone was seen just once. The chain combines TRBV10-3 with TRBJ2-3; 8 nucleotides line up with TRBD2. V was pared by 5 bases and J by 0 bases, with 4 bases of the junction left unmatched. The germline CDR1 and CDR2 sequences are ENHRY and SYGVKD. This CDR3 region has 15 residues. Here the CDR3 reads CAISRTSTSTDTQYF. The CDR3 nucleotides read TGTGCCATCAGTCGGACTAGCACCAGCACAGATACGCAGTATTTT.

J is TRBJ2-7 and V is TRBV27; D uncertain. Trimming took 5 bases from V and 3 from J, leaving 14 bases between them. Germline V gene lookup returns CDR1 MNHEY and CDR2 SMNVEV (reference sequence). CDR3 length: 14 residues. The CDR3 loop is CASSTRRQVYEQYF. CDR3 DNA sequence: TGTGCCAGCAGTACACGCCGACAAGTCTACGAGCAGTACTTC.